A selection of T cell receptor beta chains follows, all from one sample in a study of shared clonotypes between healthy human individuals. Method: immunoSEQ multiplex PCR; TCRdb's copy keeps in-frame clones and lacks some. This repertoire shows millions of clones, more than 85% found once; its top ten account for approximately 0.4%. The sequenced sample was naive CD4+ T cells from PBMCs. The receptors here all came from a man aged 18 to 29 in good health. Some clones in this sample may be carry-over from other donors' samples. The CDR3 runs from the conserved cysteine through the conserved F or W. A D gene is named only where the DNA matches it firmly. For some rows the clone size is stated as once, few or many, or as a class when expanded; others skip it.

V gene	clone size	D gene	J gene	CDR3 length	CDR3 DNA	CDR3 protein
TRBV4-2	NA	NA	TRBJ2-7	14	TGTGCCAGCAGCCCCCGGGACACCGGCTACGAGCAGTACTTC	CASSPRDTGYEQYF
TRBV5-1	NA	TRBD2	TRBJ2-1	16	TGCGCCAGCAGCCCCCACCCCACTAGCGGGCCTTTTGAGCAGTTCTTC	CASSPHPTSGPFEQFF
TRBV4-3	once	NA	TRBJ2-1	14	TGCGCCAGCAGCCAAGGACGATCGTACAATGAGCAGTTCTTC	CASSQGRSYNEQFF
TRBV7-2	NA	NA	TRBJ1-1	17	TGTGCCAGCTCAGCCTTTCCACCTATTAGCGGGGGCTGGGGAGCTTTCTTT	CASSAFPPISGGWGAFF
TRBV5-1	NA	NA	TRBJ2-7	16	TGCGCCAGCAGCTTGGGAGGCCGGGACGGAGGCTACGAGCAGTACTTC	CASSLGGRDGGYEQYF
TRBV7-2	NA	NA	TRBJ1-1	19	TGTGCCAGCCCCATTGGGGAGTGGGACGATTCTCCCGCGGACACTGAAGCTTTCTTT	CASPIGEWDDSPADTEAFF
TRBV6-1	NA	TRBD1	TRBJ2-7	13	TGTGCCAGCAGCCGGGACAGGACTTACGAGCAGTACTTC	CASSRDRTYEQYF
TRBV28	NA	TRBD2	TRBJ2-3	15	TGTGCCAGCAGTTTATGGGGTCAGACTAGCGATACGCAGTATTTT	CASSLWGQTSDTQYF
TRBV5-1	NA	NA	TRBJ2-1	15	TGCGCCAGCAGCTTCTTGAGGGCAACTATGGATGAGCAGTTCTTC	CASSFLRATMDEQFF
TRBV27	NA	TRBD1	TRBJ1-2	18	TGTGCCAGCAGTCAACGACAGGGGGCGTATCTACTGAACTATGGCTACACCTTC	CASSQRQGAYLLNYGYTF
TRBV28	NA	NA	TRBJ1-1	13	TGTGCCAGCAGGTGGGGAGGGAACACTGAAGCTTTCTTT	CASRWGGNTEAFF
TRBV18	NA	NA	TRBJ1-2	16	TGTGCCAGCTCACCCACGACAGGTCCGGATAGCTATGGCTACACCTTC	CASSPTTGPDSYGYTF
TRBV29-1	NA	NA	TRBJ2-6	12	TGCAGCGTTCAGGCTGGGGCCAACGTCCTGACTTTC	CSVQAGANVLTF
TRBV19	NA	TRBD1	TRBJ1-1	14	TGTGCCAGTATCCAGGACAGGGCGGGAACTGAAGCTTTCTTT	CASIQDRAGTEAFF
TRBV19	NA	NA	TRBJ1-5	15	TGTGCCAGTAGTATGGACAGAGGGGGCAATCAGCCCCAGCATTTT	CASSMDRGGNQPQHF
TRBV5-1	once	TRBD1	TRBJ2-6	18	TGCGCCAGCAGCGGGGTAGGGACAGGGGCAGCTGGGGCCAACGTCCTGACTTTC	CASSGVGTGAAGANVLTF
TRBV15	NA	NA	TRBJ1-2	13	TGTGCCACCAGCAGCATAGCTAACTATGGCTACACCTTC	CATSSIANYGYTF
TRBV6-1	NA	NA	TRBJ1-4	14	TGTGCCAGCAGTGACGGGGGGTCGGGAGAAAAACTGTTTTTT	CASSDGGSGEKLFF
TRBV9	once	NA	TRBJ1-2	15	TGTGCCAGCAGCCAATCCACAGGGCGCGGGGTTGGCTACACCTTC	CASSQSTGRGVGYTF
TRBV6-5	NA	NA	TRBJ2-4	13	TGTGCCAGCAGTTTTGGAGCAGAAAACATTCAGTACTTC	CASSFGAENIQYF
TRBV2	NA	TRBD2	TRBJ2-2	15	TGTGCCAGCAGTCCTAGCGGGAGGCGCAACGGGGAGCTGTTTTTT	CASSPSGRRNGELFF
TRBV7-9	NA	NA	TRBJ1-4	13	TGTGCCAGCCGGGACGGGTTTAATGAAAAACTGTTTTTT	CASRDGFNEKLFF
TRBV6-5	few	NA	TRBJ1-2	13	TGTGCCAGCAGTTACCGGGAAGACTATGGCTACACCTTC	CASSYREDYGYTF